Following are 7 T cell receptor beta chains from one sample sequenced in a study of blood T cell repertoires in COVID-19. Assay: immunoSEQ multiplex PCR; the TCRdb copy retains only in-frame clones and omits some. The data show about 65,000 clones, around four fifths seen once. Sequencing used peripheral blood. The source of these receptors is a human donor in a cohort sampled during active COVID-19.

This chain joins TRBV24-1 and TRBJ2-3, with D unclear. This CDR3 spans 14 amino acids. Germline CDR1 reads KGHDR; CDR2 reads SFDVKD. The germline V and J ends were trimmed by 0 bases and 4 bases, with 7 bases remaining between them. Here the CDR3 reads CATSDLPPSDTQYF. The CDR3 region has the DNA TGTGCCACCAGTGATTTGCCCCCTTCAGATACGCAGTATTTT.

This chain joins TRBV7-2 and TRBJ1-6, with D possibly being TRBD1 (6 bases). Trimming stripped 5 bases from V and 9 bases from J, with 23 bases between. Germline V CDR1 and CDR2: SGHTA, FQGNSA. This CDR3 contains 17 residues. This chain's CDR3 is CASSPDSAYLVRSPLHF. CDR3 coding DNA: TGTGCCAGCAGCCCGGACAGCGCCTACTTGGTTCGTTCACCCCTCCACTTT.

The chain links TRBV3-1 (or the pseudogene TRBV3-2) to TRBJ1-2; TRBD1 agrees at 9 bases. CDR3 size: 14 residues. Trimming took 2 bases from V and 7 from J; bases not matched to a gene: 5. Looked up from germline, CDR1 is LGHDT and CDR2 is YNNKEL (reference sequence). CDR3 sequence: CASSQPDRGGGYTF. The CDR3 DNA reads as TGTGCCAGCAGCCAACCGGACAGGGGAGGTGGCTACACCTTC.

This clone appeared a single time. This chain joins TRBV11-2 and TRBJ2-3; possible D gene TRBD2, 5 bases. Trimming removed 3 bases at V and 2 bases at J, with 15 bases between. Germline V gene sequence: CDR1 SGHAT, CDR2 FQNNGV. This CDR3 is built from 16 residues. The DNA for the CDR3 is TGTGCCAGCAGCTTCTCGGACTTCCTATTCACAGATACGCAGTATTTT. The encoded protein is CASSFSDFLFTDTQYF.

The chain is built from TRBV28 and TRBJ2-7, with 7 nucleotides matching TRBD2. The germline gives CDR1 MDHEN, CDR2 SYDVKM. The ends lost 5 bases at V and 5 bases at J; junction bases unmatched: 15. The CDR3 extends over 16 amino acids. The CDR3 DNA follows: TGTGCCAGCAGTCCCACCCCCGGAGCGGGGTCCAACGAGCAGTACTTC. Translating gives CASSPTPGAGSNEQYF.

This clone was recorded only once. The chain couples TRBV20-1 to TRBJ2-3; D is uncertain. Trimming stripped 2 bases from V and 6 bases from J, with 6 bases between. Germline values: CDR1 DFQATT, CDR2 SNEGSKA (reference sequence). This CDR3 has 11 residues. The CDR3 nucleotides are TGCAGTGCTAGATCCGCGGATACGCAGTATTTT. Amino acids: CSARSADTQYF.

This chain connects TRBV28 to TRBJ2-7, with no clear D. The germline V gene has CDR1 MDHEN and CDR2 SYDVKM. V was cut by 7 bases and J by 0 bases, with 10 bases left in between. The CDR3 has 13 amino acids. CDR3 protein: CASTPGGSYEQYF. Written as DNA, the CDR3 is TGTGCCAGCACCCCCGGTGGCTCCTACGAGCAGTACTTC.